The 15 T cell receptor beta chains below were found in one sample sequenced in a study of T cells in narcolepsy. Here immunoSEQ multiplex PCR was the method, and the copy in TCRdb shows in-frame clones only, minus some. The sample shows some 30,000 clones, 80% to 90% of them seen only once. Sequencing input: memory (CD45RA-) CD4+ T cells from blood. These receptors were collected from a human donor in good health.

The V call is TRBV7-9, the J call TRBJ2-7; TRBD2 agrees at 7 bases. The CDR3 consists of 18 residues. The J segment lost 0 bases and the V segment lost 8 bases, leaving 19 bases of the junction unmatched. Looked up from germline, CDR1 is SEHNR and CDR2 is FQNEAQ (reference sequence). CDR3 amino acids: CASVVRKGRGRFSYEQYF. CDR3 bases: TGTGCCAGCGTAGTCAGGAAGGGGAGGGGACGGTTCTCCTACGAGCAGTACTTC.

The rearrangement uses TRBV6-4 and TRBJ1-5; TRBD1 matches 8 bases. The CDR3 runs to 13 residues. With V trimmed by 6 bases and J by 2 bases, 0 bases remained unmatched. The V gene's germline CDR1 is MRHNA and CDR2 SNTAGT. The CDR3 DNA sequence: TGTGCCAGCAGGGGACAGGGCAATCAGCCCCAGCATTTT. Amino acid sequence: CASRGQGNQPQHF.

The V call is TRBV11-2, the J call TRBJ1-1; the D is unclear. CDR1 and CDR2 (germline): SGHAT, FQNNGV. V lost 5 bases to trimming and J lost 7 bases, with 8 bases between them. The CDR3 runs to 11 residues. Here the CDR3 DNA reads TGTGCCAGCAGCACGACTCTTGAAGCTTTCTTT. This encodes CASSTTLEAFF.

DNA for the CDR3: TGTGCCAGCAGCCGACAGGTCTATGGCTACACCTTC. Residues: CASSRQVYGYTF. The chain links TRBV11-2 to TRBJ1-2, with a possible D match to TRBD1 (6 bases). V lost 5 bases and J lost 4, with 8 bases in between. Germline V CDR1 and CDR2: SGHAT, FQNNGV. The CDR3 loop spans 12 amino acids.

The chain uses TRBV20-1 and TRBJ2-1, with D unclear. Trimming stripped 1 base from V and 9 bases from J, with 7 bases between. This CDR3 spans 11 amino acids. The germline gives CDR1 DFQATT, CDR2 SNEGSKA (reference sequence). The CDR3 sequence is CSARVDGEQFF. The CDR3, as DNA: TGCAGTGCTAGAGTTGACGGTGAGCAGTTCTTC.

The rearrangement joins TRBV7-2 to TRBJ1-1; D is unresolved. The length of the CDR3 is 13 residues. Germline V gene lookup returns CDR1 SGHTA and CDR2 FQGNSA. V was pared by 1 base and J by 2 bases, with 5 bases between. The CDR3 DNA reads TGTGCCAGCAGCTTAGAACCAAACACTGAAGCTTTCTTT. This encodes CASSLEPNTEAFF.

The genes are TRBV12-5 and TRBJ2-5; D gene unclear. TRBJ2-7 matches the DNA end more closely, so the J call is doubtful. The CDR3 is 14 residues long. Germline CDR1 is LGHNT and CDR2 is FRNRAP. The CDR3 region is CASGLNPDRYEQYF. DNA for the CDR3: TGTGCTAGTGGTTTAAACCCGGATCGGTACGAGCAGTACTTC.

CDR3 in amino acids: CASRRDPGSTEAFF. The CDR3 coding sequence is TGTGCCAGCAGGAGAGACCCGGGGAGCACTGAAGCTTTCTTT. This chain uses TRBV6-5 with TRBJ1-1; unclear D gene. Germline V CDR1 and CDR2: MNHEY, SVGAGI. This CDR3 spans 14 amino acids. V was trimmed by 6 bases and J by 4 bases, leaving 15 bases between them.

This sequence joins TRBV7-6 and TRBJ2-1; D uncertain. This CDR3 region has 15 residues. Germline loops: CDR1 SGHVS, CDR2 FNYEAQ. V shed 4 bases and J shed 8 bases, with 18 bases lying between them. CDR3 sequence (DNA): TGTGCCAGCAGCTCCGATGCGGACCGCATACATGAGCAGTTCTTC. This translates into CASSSDADRIHEQFF.

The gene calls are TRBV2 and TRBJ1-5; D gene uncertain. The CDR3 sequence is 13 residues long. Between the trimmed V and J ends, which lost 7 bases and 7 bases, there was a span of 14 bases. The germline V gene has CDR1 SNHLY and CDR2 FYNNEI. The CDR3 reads CASNLDGRQPQHF. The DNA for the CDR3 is TGTGCCAGCAACCTTGACGGCCGCCAGCCCCAGCATTTT.

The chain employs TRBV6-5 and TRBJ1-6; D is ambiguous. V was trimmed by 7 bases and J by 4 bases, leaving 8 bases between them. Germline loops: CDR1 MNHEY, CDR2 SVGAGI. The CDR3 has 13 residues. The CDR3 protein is CASTGSYNSPLHF. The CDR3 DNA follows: TGTGCCAGCACGGGCAGTTATAATTCACCCCTCCACTTT.

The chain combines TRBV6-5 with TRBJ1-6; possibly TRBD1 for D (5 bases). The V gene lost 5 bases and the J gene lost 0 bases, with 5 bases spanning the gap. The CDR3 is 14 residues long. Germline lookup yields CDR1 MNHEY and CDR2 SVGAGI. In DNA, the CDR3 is TGTGCCAGCAGTGACAGCTCCTATAATTCACCCCTCCACTTT. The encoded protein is CASSDSSYNSPLHF.

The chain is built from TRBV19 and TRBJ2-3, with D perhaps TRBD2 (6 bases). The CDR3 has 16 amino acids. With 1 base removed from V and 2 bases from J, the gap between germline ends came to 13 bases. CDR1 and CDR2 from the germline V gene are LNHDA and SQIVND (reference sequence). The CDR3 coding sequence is TGTGCCAGTAGTATAGCCGCGGAGGGCCACACAGATACGCAGTATTTT. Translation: CASSIAAEGHTDTQYF.

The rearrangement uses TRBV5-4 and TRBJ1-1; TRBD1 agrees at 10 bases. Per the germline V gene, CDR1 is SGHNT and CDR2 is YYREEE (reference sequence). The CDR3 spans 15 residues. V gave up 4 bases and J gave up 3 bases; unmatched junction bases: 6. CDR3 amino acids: CASSPRQGADTEAFF. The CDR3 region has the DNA TGTGCCAGCAGCCCCCGACAGGGGGCGGACACTGAAGCTTTCTTT. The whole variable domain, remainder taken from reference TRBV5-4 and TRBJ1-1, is ETGVTQSPTHLIKTRGQQVTLRCSSQSGHNTVSWYQQALGQGPQFIFQYYREEENGRGNFPPRFSGLQFPNYSSELNVNALELDDSALYLCASSPRQGADTEAFFGQGTRLTVV.

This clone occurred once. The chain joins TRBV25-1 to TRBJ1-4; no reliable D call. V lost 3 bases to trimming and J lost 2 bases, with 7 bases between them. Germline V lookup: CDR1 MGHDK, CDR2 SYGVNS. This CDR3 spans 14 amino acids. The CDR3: CASSDRLTNEKLFF. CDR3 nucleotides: TGTGCCAGCAGTGACAGGCTTACTAATGAAAAACTGTTTTTT.